The 17 T cell receptor beta chains listed next were all sequenced from one sample in a study of shared clonotypes between healthy human individuals. Assay: immunoSEQ multiplex PCR; the TCRdb copy retains only in-frame clones and omits some. The table records some 500,000 clones, around 80% of them present only once. Sample: PBMCs. Receptor source: a woman aged 40 to 50 in good health. Some clones in this sample may be carry-over from other donors' samples.

Points on this clone: This same CDR3 is encoded by further DNA sequences in the sample. The chain has TRBV4-3 and TRBJ2-5, with 10 bases that match TRBD2. The ends lost 0 bases at V and 5 bases at J; junction bases unmatched: 6. This CDR3 has 16 amino acids. Germline assignment: CDR1 LGHNA and CDR2 YSLEER. CDR3 nucleotide sequence: TGCGCCAGCAGCCAAGAACCCCCTAGCGGGAGTGAGACCCAGTACTTC. It yields the protein CASSQEPPSGSETQYF.

Only one count was recorded for this clone. This CDR3 is also generated by other DNA sequences in the sample. The chain carries TRBV7-3 and TRBJ2-5; 11 nucleotides line up with TRBD2. The germline gives CDR1 SGHTA, CDR2 FQGTGA. V shed 8 bases and J 4 bases; nucleotides not matched to a gene: 3. The CDR3 loop spans 13 amino acids. CDR3 sequence (DNA): TGTGCCAGCGGACTAGCGGGCGGAGAGACCCAGTACTTC. It codes for CASGLAGGETQYF.

This clone was seen a handful of times. The genes are TRBV19 and TRBJ1-1; the D is unclear. Germline CDR1 and CDR2: LNHDA and SQIVND (reference sequence). CDR3 length: 15 amino acids. V lost 4 bases to trimming and J lost 1 base, with 13 bases between them. The CDR3 protein is CASSRLGVGNTEAFF. DNA of the CDR3: TGTGCCAGTAGTAGACTCGGCGTTGGGAACACTGAAGCTTTCTTT. The variable domain in full, with the rest retrieved from reference TRBV19 and TRBJ1-1, is DGGITQSPKYLFRKEGQNVTLSCEQNLNHDAMYWYRQDPGQGLRLIYYSQIVNDFQKGDIAEGYSVSREKKESFPLTVTSAQKNPTAFYLCASSRLGVGNTEAFFGQGTRLTVV.

J is TRBJ1-5 and V is TRBV25-1; 9 bases fit TRBD1. The CDR3 consists of 15 residues. The J segment lost 0 bases and the V segment lost 6 bases, leaving 3 bases of the junction unmatched. Germline lookup yields CDR1 MGHDK and CDR2 SYGVNS. The CDR3 here is CASSRDRDSNQPQHF. CDR3 sequence (DNA): TGTGCCAGCAGCAGGGACAGGGATAGCAATCAGCCCCAGCATTTT.

The chain couples TRBV5-8 to TRBJ1-2; no firm D call. The CDR3 consists of 13 residues. CDR1 is SGHTS, CDR2 YDEGEE, per germline. V gave up 0 bases and J gave up 13 bases, with 16 bases separating them. The CDR3 reads CASSLASRGISTF. Written as DNA, the CDR3 is TGTGCCAGCAGCTTGGCCTCCCGAGGGATTTCCACCTTC.

This chain joins TRBV30 and TRBJ2-7; 8 nucleotides match TRBD1. Looked up from germline, CDR1 is GTSNPN and CDR2 is SVGIG (reference sequence). This CDR3 comprises 15 residues. The V and J ends lost 2 bases and 6 bases, in that order; junction bases with no gene match: 12. The CDR3 spells CAWSSVEDRACEQYF. CDR3 nucleotide sequence: TGTGCCTGGAGTAGCGTAGAGGACAGGGCTTGCGAGCAGTACTTC.

The chain couples TRBV28 to TRBJ2-7, with 13 positions matching TRBD2. CDR1 and CDR2 (germline): MDHEN, SYDVKM. CDR3 length: 15 amino acids. With V trimmed by 5 bases and J by 3 bases, 4 bases remained unmatched. Written as DNA, the CDR3 is TGTGCCAGCAGTCCCCGGACTAGCGGGAGCTACGAGCAGTACTTC. Its translation: CASSPRTSGSYEQYF.

This chain uses TRBV5-4 with TRBJ2-1; weak D call: TRBD2 (6 bases). The V end lost 4 bases, the J end lost 8 bases, and 22 bases lay between the germline ends. This CDR3 spans 16 amino acids. Germline CDR1 is SGHNT and CDR2 is YYREEE (reference sequence). In DNA, the CDR3 is TGTGCCAGCAGCAATGGGGGGAGTAGGGGAGTCGATGAGCAGTTCTTC. Translated, it gives CASSNGGSRGVDEQFF.

This clone is a singleton in its sample. The chain links TRBV4-1 to TRBJ2-2, with D possibly matching TRBD2 (6 bases). Germline V CDR1 and CDR2: MGHRA, YSYEKL. The CDR3 contains 15 residues. Trimming removed 4 bases from V and 3 bases from J, with 12 bases in between. The CDR3 is CASSPRAGHTGELFF. CDR3 nucleotides: TGCGCCAGCAGCCCCAGGGCGGGGCACACCGGGGAGCTGTTTTTT.

This clone was seen just once. The chain links TRBV11-2 to TRBJ2-1; D call uncertain. The V gene's germline CDR1 is SGHAT and CDR2 FQNNGV. The V and J ends lost 1 base and 11 bases respectively, with 18 bases between them. The CDR3 runs to 15 residues. The CDR3 reads CASSLGVGPKWKQFF. The CDR3 region has the DNA TGTGCCAGCAGCTTAGGTGTTGGACCCAAGTGGAAGCAGTTCTTC. The full variable domain, completed using reference TRBV11-2 and TRBJ2-1, is EAGVAQSPRYKIIEKRQSVAFWCNPISGHATLYWYQQILGQGPKLLIQFQNNGVVDDSQLPKDRFSAERLKGVDSTLKIQPAKLEDSAVYLCASSLGVGPKWKQFFGPGTRLTVL.

The V gene is TRBV7-9, the J gene TRBJ1-5, with a weak D call TRBD1 (6 bases). V lost 1 base and J 5 bases, leaving 9 bases between the germline ends. The germline V gene encodes CDR1 SEHNR and CDR2 FQNEAQ (reference sequence). The CDR3 has 14 amino acids. The CDR3: CASSLGQAHQPQHF. CDR3 nucleotides: TGTGCCAGCAGCTTAGGACAGGCCCATCAGCCCCAGCATTTT. The complete variable domain, with remaining parts taken from reference TRBV7-9 and TRBJ1-5, reads DTGVSQNPRHKITKRGQNVTFRCDPISEHNRLYWYRQTLGQGPEFLTYFQNEAQLEKSRLLSDRFSAERPKGSFSTLEIQRTEQGDSAMYLCASSLGQAHQPQHFGDGTRLSIL.

CDR3: CAAGAFNEQFF. CDR3 nucleotides: TGTGCCGCTGGGGCCTTCAATGAGCAGTTCTTC. The rearrangement uses TRBV19 and TRBJ2-1; weak D call: TRBD1 (5 bases). Germline CDR1 and CDR2: LNHDA and SQIVND (reference sequence). The CDR3 contains 11 residues. Trimming took off 11 bases at V and 6 bases at J, with 11 bases between the two ends.

The chain is built from TRBV4-1 and TRBJ2-1, with 11 bases fitting TRBD2. In germline, CDR1 is MGHRA, CDR2 YSYEKL. The trim removed 4 bases at V and 3 bases at J, leaving 5 bases unmatched. The length of the CDR3 is 16 residues. The CDR3 sequence is CASSLSGRGGYNEQFF. CDR3 bases: TGCGCCAGCAGCCTTAGCGGGAGGGGGGGCTACAATGAGCAGTTCTTC.

V is TRBV15 and J is TRBJ2-3, with 9 bases aligning to TRBD2. CDR1 and CDR2 from the germline V gene are LNHNV and YYDKDF (reference sequence). This CDR3 region has 16 residues. The V segment lost 3 bases and the J segment 0 bases; nucleotides outside the gene matches: 4. CDR3 residues: CATSSGLAPSTDTQYF. DNA of the CDR3: TGTGCCACCAGCAGCGGACTAGCGCCTAGCACAGATACGCAGTATTTT.

This clone occurred a few times. The chain recombines TRBV7-9 with TRBJ1-4; the match to TRBD1 covers 7 bases. The CDR3 spans 15 residues. Per germline, CDR1 SEHNR and CDR2 FQNEAQ (reference sequence). After removal of 5 bases from V and 4 bases from J, the junction contained 7 bases not matched to a gene. The CDR3 sequence: CASSQGGSYNEKLFF. CDR3 in DNA: TGTGCCAGCAGCCAAGGGGGCAGTTATAATGAAAAACTGTTTTTT.

The CDR3 nucleotides are TGTGCCAGCAGCCCTAGCGGGAGGGTGGCAGATACGCAGTATTTT. Its protein product is CASSPSGRVADTQYF. The chain couples TRBV7-2 to TRBJ2-3, with 12 bases that match TRBD2. This CDR3 is 15 amino acids long. In germline, CDR1 is SGHTA, CDR2 FQGNSA. Trimming cost V 5 bases and J 4 bases; bases outside gene matches: 4.

This clone occurred a few times. The chain is built from TRBV6-5 and TRBJ2-5, with 10 bases that match TRBD2. The CDR3 sequence is 13 residues long. V trimming: 8 bases; J trimming: 5 bases; junction bases outside the gene matches: 5. Germline loops: CDR1 MNHEY, CDR2 SVGAGI. The CDR3 region has the DNA TGTGCCAGCGCTCTAGCGGGAGCCGAGACCCAGTACTTC. Residues: CASALAGAETQYF.